Sequencing of this TCR beta chain was carried out in a study of regulatory T cells in long-lasting Graves disease. The time point is: newly diagnosed GD, antithyroid drugs for less than 3 months. From RNA extracted from PBMCs, the TCR library was made. CDR3-region Arm-PCR and iRepertoire HTBI primers produced the TCR beta libraries. TCRdb independently ran MiXCR on the multiplex PCR reads; one entry per CDR3 protein. The data hold 350,000 to 500,000 distinct CDR3 sequences, with about 14% observed a single time. The table lists this clonotype with many counts. Germline assignment: CDR1 MNHEY and CDR2 SMNVEV (reference sequence). The CDR3 has 14 residues. Trimming cost V 6 bases and J 2 bases, with 14 bases left between them. These data are also associated with another study on T cells in Graves' hyperthyroidism and ophthalmopathy.

V and J are TRBV27 and TRBJ2-7; the D gene is possibly TRBD1 (5 bases). The source of this sequence is a woman in her 50s with Graves disease. The specimen comprised peripheral blood mononuclear cells (PBMCs), sampled at new diagnosis, from a patient treated with antithyroid drugs. The CDR3 loop is CASSRAGLTYEQYF. CDR3 coding DNA: TGTGCCAGCAGCAGAGCAGGGTTGACCTACGAGCAGTACTTC.